This T cell receptor (beta chain) was captured in a study of T cells in Graves' hyperthyroidism and ophthalmopathy. V lost 7 bases, J lost 0 bases, and 13 bases lay in between. Germline lookup yields CDR1 SNHLY and CDR2 FYNNEI. The CDR3 loop spans 16 amino acids. There are many counts of this clonotype. Regions amplified from RNA transcripts were the TCR beta CDR3 regions. The study used the HTBI primer set for a first-round RT-PCR of the TCR CDR3. Using its own MiXCR run on the multiplex PCR reads, TCRdb lists one record per CDR3 protein. The repertoire includes approximately 260,000 distinct CDR3 sequences, approximately 16% of them detected once, and 30% sits in the top ten.

The receptor comes from a woman aged 50 to 60 with Graves' hyperthyroidism that later progressed to Graves' ophthalmopathy. The sample taken for sequencing was blood. The chain has TRBV2 and TRBJ2-6; D not resolved. CDR3 amino acids: CASKRSRSSGANVLTF. Here the CDR3 DNA reads TGTGCCAGCAAAAGGAGTCGGAGCTCTGGGGCCAACGTCCTGACTTTC. Supplemented by reference TRBV2 and TRBJ2-6, the full variable domain reads EPEVTQTPSHQVTQMGQEVILRCVPISNHLYFYWYRQILGQKVEFLVSFYNNEISEKSEIFDDQFSVERPDGSNFTLKIRSTKLEDSAMYFCASKRSRSSGANVLTFGAGSRLTVL.